The 29 T cell receptor beta chains below all came from one sample that was sequenced in a study of shared clonotypes between healthy human individuals. Method: immunoSEQ multiplex PCR; TCRdb's copy keeps in-frame clones and lacks some. The repertoire includes more than 2 million clones, about 95% of them detected once, and about 1.1% sits in the top ten. In the naive CD8 group, cells lacked CD45RO and were positively selected for CCR7, so terminally differentiated effector memory CD45RA+ cells were left out. Sequences were obtained from naive CD8+ T cells sorted from blood. The receptors derive from a man younger than 30 in good health.

The chain joins TRBV6-1 to TRBJ2-7, with TRBD2 matching 8 bases. The CDR3 runs to 13 residues. Losses at the gene ends were 3 bases for V and 7 bases for J; bases not matched to a gene: 5. The germline V gene encodes CDR1 MNHNS and CDR2 SASEGT. The CDR3 loop is CASSDGGLVEQYF. As DNA, the CDR3 is TGTGCCAGCAGTGATGGGGGACTAGTGGAGCAGTACTTC.

V and J are TRBV7-2 and TRBJ2-1; no reliable D call. This CDR3 is built from 13 residues. The V gene's germline CDR1 is SGHTA and CDR2 FQGNSA. The V end lost 5 bases, the J end lost 5 bases, and 10 bases lay between the germline ends. The CDR3 region has the DNA TGTGCCAGCAGCCCCGCTCTCCACAATGAGCAGTTCTTC. Amino acid sequence: CASSPALHNEQFF.

This rearrangement joins TRBV13 to TRBJ1-3; D is unresolved. CDR1 PRHDT and CDR2 FYEKMQ come from the germline V gene (reference sequence). V gave up 11 bases and J gave up 3 bases, with 14 bases separating them. This CDR3 spans 13 amino acids. CDR3: CAGGFGDGNTIYF. DNA of the CDR3: TGTGCCGGAGGGTTTGGGGATGGAAACACCATATATTTT.

The chain is built from TRBV27 and TRBJ1-5; the D is unclear. The length of the CDR3 is 14 residues. CDR1 and CDR2 (germline): MNHEY, SMNVEV (reference sequence). The V end lost 10 bases, the J end lost 0 bases, and 13 bases lay between the germline ends. In DNA, the CDR3 is TGTGCCACCTGGGGAGGATATAGCAATCAGCCCCAGCATTTT. Amino acids: CATWGGYSNQPQHF.

The chain has TRBV21-1 and TRBJ2-2. TRBV21-1 is an annotated pseudogene. The CDR3 covers 16 residues. The CDR3 here is CASSKAGRGVTGELFF. The DNA of the CDR3 is TGTGCCAGCAGCAAAGCTGGAAGGGGGGTTACCGGGGAGCTGTTTTTT.

The chain couples TRBV7-9 to TRBJ1-6, with D possibly matching TRBD1 (6 bases). Deletions cut 0 bases from V and 6 bases from J, with 9 bases between. Germline assignment: CDR1 SEHNR and CDR2 FQNEAQ (reference sequence). The CDR3 sequence is 15 residues long. The CDR3 loop reads CASSLARGGNSPLHF. CDR3 nucleotides: TGTGCCAGCAGCTTAGCAAGGGGGGGTAATTCACCCCTCCACTTT.

The chain combines TRBV7-9 with TRBJ2-3; TRBD2 matches 13 bases. Germline values: CDR1 SEHNR, CDR2 FQNEAQ (reference sequence). CDR3 size: 18 residues. V trimming: 1 base; J trimming: 2 bases; junction bases outside the gene matches: 6. The CDR3 bases are TGTGCCAGCAGCTTAGAGGGACTAGCGGGAATATCCACAGATACGCAGTATTTT. Translated: CASSLEGLAGISTDTQYF. Filled out from reference TRBV7-9 and TRBJ2-3, the complete variable domain reads DTGVSQNPRHKITKRGQNVTFRCDPISEHNRLYWYRQTLGQGPEFLTYFQNEAQLEKSRLLSDRFSAERPKGSFSTLEIQRTEQGDSAMYLCASSLEGLAGISTDTQYFGPGTRLTVL.

The chain has TRBV5-6 and TRBJ2-7; TRBD1 matches at 7 bases. This CDR3 contains 14 residues. V lost 0 bases, J lost 4 bases, and 4 bases stayed unmatched. Germline-derived CDR1 and CDR2 are SGHDT and YYEEEE. Here the CDR3 DNA reads TGTGCCAGCAGCTTGGGACAGGGATGGTACGAGCAGTACTTC. It specifies CASSLGQGWYEQYF. The full variable domain, in which reference TRBV5-6 and TRBJ2-7 provide the parts outside the CDR3, is DAGVTQSPTHLIKTRGQQVTLRCSPKSGHDTVSWYQQALGQGPQFIFQYYEEEERQRGNFPDRFSGHQFPNYSSELNVNALLLGDSALYLCASSLGQGWYEQYFGPGTRLTVT.

The chain recombines TRBV11-2 with TRBJ2-3, with D uncertain. The CDR3 totals 15 residues. Trimming pared 2 bases from V and 3 bases from J, leaving 12 bases between. Germline loops: CDR1 SGHAT, CDR2 FQNNGV. The CDR3 DNA sequence: TGTGCCAGCAGCTTAATAGTGATGGGGACAGATACGCAGTATTTT. Translating gives CASSLIVMGTDTQYF.

V and J are TRBV18 and TRBJ2-1, with 13 bases fitting TRBD2. Unmatched junction bases numbered 5, after V lost 7 bases and J lost 2 bases. Germline V gene data show CDR1 as KGHSH and CDR2 as LQKENI. This CDR3 spans 16 amino acids. CDR3 loop: CASLWTSGSPYNEQFF. The CDR3 DNA reads as TGTGCCAGCTTATGGACTAGCGGGAGCCCCTACAATGAGCAGTTCTTC.

This clone was seen only once. This rearrangement joins TRBV28 to TRBJ1-1, with D perhaps matching TRBD1 (5 bases). V was clipped by 4 bases and J by 1 base, with 10 bases between them. CDR1 and CDR2 from the germline V gene are MDHEN and SYDVKM. CDR3 length equals 14 residues. The CDR3 DNA reads as TGTGCCAGCAGTTCCACCGGGACGAACACTGAAGCTTTCTTT. Translating gives CASSSTGTNTEAFF. Combining the CDR3 with reference TRBV28 and TRBJ1-1 gives the whole variable domain DVKVTQSSRYLVKRTGEKVFLECVQDMDHENMFWYRQDPGLGLRLIYFSYDVKMKEKGDIPEGYSVSREKKERFSLILESASTNQTSMYLCASSSTGTNTEAFFGQGTRLTVV.

As to this clone: Other DNA sequences in this specimen translate into the identical CDR3. The rearrangement links TRBV7-6 to TRBJ2-1; unclear D gene. The V end lost 1 base, the J end lost 2 bases, and 3 bases lay between the germline ends. This CDR3 spans 13 amino acids. The germline V gene encodes CDR1 SGHVS and CDR2 FNYEAQ. The DNA of the CDR3 is TGTGCCAGCAGCTTAGGCCCCTACAATGAGCAGTTCTTC. This sequence encodes CASSLGPYNEQFF.

The chain links TRBV9 to TRBJ1-3, with 10 bases identical to TRBD1. V shed 3 bases, J shed 8 bases, and the junction held 8 bases outside the gene matches. CDR3 size: 15 residues. Germline-derived CDR1 and CDR2 are SGDLS and YYNGEE. CDR3 in amino acids: CASSEGTGAGDTIYF. The CDR3 DNA reads TGTGCCAGCAGCGAGGGGACAGGGGCCGGGGACACCATATATTTT.

The chain joins TRBV13 to TRBJ2-2; D gene ambiguous. Trimming pared 3 bases from V and 4 bases from J, leaving 6 bases between. The CDR3 consists of 13 residues. CDR1 is PRHDT and CDR2 is FYEKMQ in the germline V gene (reference sequence). CDR3 DNA: TGTGCCAGCAGCTTCAAAGGCACCGGGGAGCTGTTTTTT. The encoded protein is CASSFKGTGELFF.

The rearrangement joins TRBV28 to TRBJ2-7; no clear D gene. CDR3 length: 15 amino acids. Between the trimmed V and J ends, which lost 3 bases and 0 bases, there was a span of 12 bases. Germline CDR1 reads MDHEN; CDR2 reads SYDVKM. The CDR3 region is CASSFQPGDSYEQYF. CDR3 in DNA: TGTGCCAGCAGTTTCCAGCCTGGGGACTCCTACGAGCAGTACTTC.

CDR3 protein: CASSLSPDRYYEQYF. The CDR3 DNA reads TGTGCCAGCAGCTTATCCCCCGACAGATACTACGAGCAGTACTTC. This chain uses TRBV11-2 with TRBJ2-7, with D perhaps TRBD1 (5 bases). Trimming took 2 bases from V and 3 from J, leaving 14 bases between them. Germline lookup yields CDR1 SGHAT and CDR2 FQNNGV. This CDR3 is 15 amino acids long.

CDR3 residues: CASTPGDSVAKNIQYF. The DNA for the CDR3 is TGTGCCAGTACCCCAGGAGACTCCGTAGCCAAAAACATTCAGTACTTC. The rearrangement links TRBV19 to TRBJ2-4; D gene uncertain. There are 16 residues in the CDR3. CDR1 is LNHDA, CDR2 SQIVND, per germline (reference sequence). The V end lost 7 bases, the J end lost 0 bases, and 16 bases lay between the germline ends.

The chain couples TRBV11-2 to TRBJ2-7; D not certain. This CDR3 is built from 14 residues. V was cut by 1 base and J by 2 bases, with 9 bases left in between. CDR1 and CDR2 (germline): SGHAT, FQNNGV. CDR3 sequence reads: CASSLVAGTYEQYF. In nucleotides, the CDR3 is TGTGCCAGCAGCTTAGTTGCAGGAACCTACGAGCAGTACTTC.

The CDR3 reads CAGTGGANTEAFF. The CDR3 nucleotides are TGTGCCGGAACAGGGGGCGCTAACACTGAAGCTTTCTTT. The chain recombines TRBV2 with TRBJ1-1, with 9 bases aligning to TRBD1. V trimming: 11 bases; J trimming: 2 bases; junction bases outside the gene matches: 6. Germline V CDR1 and CDR2: SNHLY, FYNNEI. CDR3 length: 13 amino acids.

The J gene is TRBJ1-2, the V gene TRBV14; no clear D gene. The V end was cut by 4 bases, the J end by 1 base, with 7 bases between. The CDR3 loop spans 13 amino acids. The germline gives CDR1 SGHDN, CDR2 FVKESK. The CDR3 DNA reads TGTGCCAGCAGCCTGACGGTTAACTATGGCTACACCTTC. Its translation: CASSLTVNYGYTF.

V is TRBV19 and J is TRBJ1-5, with 7 bases lining up with TRBD1. The CDR3 consists of 20 residues. V lost 0 bases, J lost 4 bases, and 18 bases stayed unmatched. Germline V CDR1 and CDR2: LNHDA, SQIVND (reference sequence). CDR3 residues: CASSIDWLAGGGETNQPQHF. CDR3 nucleotides: TGTGCCAGTAGTATAGATTGGTTAGCAGGAGGGGGCGAGACGAATCAGCCCCAGCATTTT.

This rearrangement joins TRBV10-3 to TRBJ2-3; 10 bases line up with TRBD1. Germline V gives CDR1 ENHRY, CDR2 SYGVKD. V lost 8 bases, J lost 2 bases, and 7 bases stayed unmatched. The CDR3 has 15 amino acids. This chain's CDR3 is CAIHSGQGVTDTQYF. The CDR3 bases are TGTGCCATCCACTCAGGACAGGGGGTCACAGATACGCAGTATTTT.

As concerns this clone: The sample carries other DNA sequences with the same CDR3. The chain recombines TRBV10-1 with TRBJ2-5, with D uncertain. The CDR3 contains 14 residues. The V gene lost 3 bases and the J gene lost 1 base, with 9 bases spanning the gap. CDR1 and CDR2 from the germline V gene are WNHNN and SYGVQD (reference sequence). The DNA of the CDR3 is TGCGCCAGCAGTGATTCCCATCTCCAAGAGACCCAGTACTTC. Translating gives CASSDSHLQETQYF.

The CDR3 DNA is TGTGCCAGTAGTATCGGACAGGGAACTGGCACAGATACGCAGTATTTT. Its protein product is CASSIGQGTGTDTQYF. The J gene is TRBJ2-3, the V gene TRBV19; 8 nucleotides match TRBD1. This CDR3 has 16 amino acids. CDR1 is LNHDA, CDR2 SQIVND, per germline (reference sequence). V was pared by 3 bases and J by 1 base, with 6 bases of the junction left unmatched.

Concerning this clone: At the DNA level, this CDR3 is encoded by other sequences in the same sample as well. V usage is TRBV7-9 and J usage is TRBJ1-1; D gene ambiguous. CDR3 size: 11 residues. Germline CDR1 reads SEHNR; CDR2 reads FQNEAQ (reference sequence). Trimming cost V 5 bases and J 4 bases, with 5 bases left between them. As DNA, the CDR3 is TGTGCCAGCAGCCCTGGCACTGAAGCTTTCTTT. As protein: CASSPGTEAFF.

This rearrangement joins TRBV11-3 to TRBJ2-1, with unresolved D. Trimming removed 3 bases from V and 4 bases from J, with 13 bases in between. The CDR3 has 15 amino acids. From germline, CDR1 is SGHNT and CDR2 YENEEA. The CDR3 loop is CASSFGWLGYNEQFF. CDR3 sequence (DNA): TGTGCCAGCAGCTTTGGTTGGCTGGGTTACAATGAGCAGTTCTTC.

The chain joins TRBV4-3 to TRBJ2-1, with no clear D. V lost 1 base and J lost 0, with 4 bases in between. This CDR3 region has 14 residues. Germline V gives CDR1 LGHNA, CDR2 YSLEER. CDR3 sequence: CASSQGISYNEQFF. The CDR3, as DNA: TGCGCCAGCAGCCAAGGAATCTCCTACAATGAGCAGTTCTTC.

The rearrangement joins TRBV18 to TRBJ1-1; unclear D gene. Germline V gene data show CDR1 as KGHSH and CDR2 as LQKENI. The CDR3 has 12 residues. The V end lost 2 bases, the J end lost 5 bases, and 6 bases lay between the germline ends. The CDR3 DNA is TGTGCCAGCTCACCAAGAGAGACTGAAGCTTTCTTT. Its translation is CASSPRETEAFF.

The chain links TRBV11-2 to TRBJ1-1; TRBD1 agrees at 10 bases. J gave up 3 bases and V 1 base, and 5 bases lay outside the gene matches. The V gene's germline CDR1 is SGHAT and CDR2 FQNNGV. CDR3 size: 16 residues. CDR3 DNA: TGTGCCAGCAGCTTAGGGAGGGGGACAGGGGACACTGAAGCTTTCTTT. Its protein is CASSLGRGTGDTEAFF.